This entry lists 30 T cell receptor beta chains sequenced from one sample in a study of T cell responses to AZD1222 COVID-19 vaccine. Profiling relied on immunoSEQ multiplex PCR, and the TCRdb table lists in-frame clones only, not all of them. The table shows about 72,000 clones, with 80% to 90% occurring only once. Sequenced here: peripheral blood, sampled 28 days after the second AZD1222 dose. These receptors originate from an adult who received the AZD1222 COVID-19 vaccine.

This chain links TRBV7-9 with TRBJ2-1; 14 bases are shared with TRBD2. V shed 5 bases and J 9 bases; nucleotides not matched to a gene: 6. CDR3 length equals 15 residues. Germline V lookup: CDR1 SEHNR, CDR2 FQNEAQ (reference sequence). The CDR3 coding sequence is TGTGCCAGCAGCCCGGGACTAGCGGGAGCGGGTGAGCAGTTCTTC. It is translated as CASSPGLAGAGEQFF.

This clone was seen only once. For the CDR3, the DNA is TGTGCCAGCAGCTATGGGGGGAGCTCACCCCTCCACTTT. Its protein is CASSYGGSSPLHF. The V and J genes are TRBV11-2 and TRBJ1-6; tentative D call: TRBD1 (5 bases). The CDR3 has 13 amino acids. Trimming took 4 bases from V and 10 from J, leaving 11 bases between them. CDR1 and CDR2 from the germline V gene are SGHAT and FQNNGV.

The chain is built from TRBV9 and TRBJ1-5; D not resolved. V lost 5 bases, J lost 0 bases, and 9 bases lay in between. The germline V gene encodes CDR1 SGDLS and CDR2 YYNGEE. This CDR3 has 14 residues. DNA of the CDR3: TGTGCCAGCAGTCGGACCGGTAGCAATCAGCCCCAGCATTTT. It codes for CASSRTGSNQPQHF.

The chain combines TRBV11-3 with TRBJ2-1; D gene ambiguous. CDR3 size: 15 residues. The germline V gene has CDR1 SGHNT and CDR2 YENEEA. Trimming took 5 bases from V and 4 from J, leaving 15 bases between them. Here the CDR3 DNA reads TGTGCCAGCAGCCACGGGCAGGCCGCTTACAATGAGCAGTTCTTC. Protein product: CASSHGQAAYNEQFF.

The chain is built from TRBV5-1 and TRBJ1-5; D unresolved. CDR1 and CDR2 from the germline V gene are SGHRS and YFSETQ. V was shortened by 0 bases and J by 7 bases, with 14 bases between the two germline ends. The CDR3 sequence is 15 residues long. The DNA of the CDR3 is TGCGCCAGCAGCTTGGAGGGCGGGAAGGAACAGCCCCAGCATTTT. Amino acids: CASSLEGGKEQPQHF.

The rearrangement joins TRBV5-5 to TRBJ2-5; 14 bases line up with TRBD2. The CDR3 is 18 amino acids. CDR1 is SGHKS, CDR2 YYEKEE, per germline (reference sequence). V shed 4 bases, J shed 2 bases, and the junction held 10 bases outside the gene matches. CDR3 sequence reads: CASSRTSGRPLAQETQYF. DNA of the CDR3: TGTGCCAGCAGCCGGACTAGCGGGAGGCCCCTCGCACAAGAGACCCAGTACTTC.

This chain links TRBV19 with TRBJ2-1; no clear D gene. The germline gives CDR1 LNHDA, CDR2 SQIVND (reference sequence). V was clipped by 4 bases and J by 8 bases, with 9 bases between them. This CDR3 has 12 amino acids. CDR3: CASSTSRDEQFF. The CDR3 nucleotides read TGTGCCAGTAGTACCTCTAGAGATGAGCAGTTCTTC. Supplemented by reference TRBV19 and TRBJ2-1, the full variable domain reads DGGITQSPKYLFRKEGQNVTLSCEQNLNHDAMYWYRQDPGQGLRLIYYSQIVNDFQKGDIAEGYSVSREKKESFPLTVTSAQKNPTAFYLCASSTSRDEQFFGPGTRLTVL.

The chain uses TRBV9 and TRBJ1-4; no firm D call. V gave up 1 base and J gave up 3 bases, with 10 bases separating them. The CDR3 covers 15 residues. The germline CDR1 and CDR2 sequences are SGDLS and YYNGEE. CDR3 sequence reads: CASSVTGGANEKLFF. The CDR3 bases are TGTGCCAGCAGCGTAACGGGCGGGGCTAATGAAAAACTGTTTTTT.

The chain is built from TRBV3-1 (or the pseudogene TRBV3-2) and TRBJ2-6; D uncertain. This CDR3 contains 16 residues. Trimming removed 4 bases at V and 4 bases at J, with 14 bases between. CDR1 is LGHDT and CDR2 is YNNKEL in the germline V gene (reference sequence). DNA of the CDR3: TGTGCCAGCAGCCTGGGTGGTAGAGCCGGGGCCAACGTCCTGACTTTC. It specifies CASSLGGRAGANVLTF.

The rearrangement uses TRBV11-2 and TRBJ2-5; TRBD2 might be the D (6 bases). The V gene lost 4 bases and the J gene lost 4 bases, with 10 bases spanning the gap. CDR3 length: 13 residues. From germline, CDR1 is SGHAT and CDR2 FQNNGV. The CDR3, as DNA: TGTGCCAGCAGCTCGACTAGGACAGAGACCCAGTACTTC. Protein: CASSSTRTETQYF.

V and J are TRBV30 and TRBJ1-5; no clear D. Germline assignment: CDR1 GTSNPN and CDR2 SVGIG (reference sequence). This CDR3 is 16 amino acids long. The ends were cut back, 0 bases at V and 3 bases at J, with 15 bases in the middle. CDR3 nucleotide sequence: TGTGCCTGGAGTGTACCAGGCGGCGGCGCCAATCAGCCCCAGCATTTT. Its protein product is CAWSVPGGGANQPQHF.

V is TRBV6-6 and J is TRBJ1-1, with D maybe TRBD1 (5 bases). The germline gives CDR1 MNHNY, CDR2 SVGAGI (reference sequence). This CDR3 region has 12 residues. Trimming removed 7 bases at V and 5 bases at J, with 11 bases between. The CDR3 bases are TGTGCCAGCATGTCCGGGGGTACTGAAGCTTTCTTT. It specifies CASMSGGTEAFF.

This rearrangement joins TRBV6-6 to TRBJ2-1; 9 nucleotides match TRBD1. Germline V CDR1 and CDR2: MNHNY, SVGAGI (reference sequence). With 6 bases clipped from V and 13 bases from J, the junction kept 7 bases outside the gene matches. The CDR3 contains 12 residues. The CDR3 here is CASSPRGQGQFF. The CDR3 nucleotides are TGTGCCAGCAGCCCGAGGGGACAGGGCCAGTTCTTC.

The V and J genes are TRBV5-5 and TRBJ2-7; no clear D gene. The V end was cut by 5 bases, the J end by 3 bases, with 9 bases between. The CDR3 loop spans 12 amino acids. Germline V lookup: CDR1 SGHKS, CDR2 YYEKEE (reference sequence). CDR3 DNA sequence: TGTGCCAGCAGTCCAACGTACTACGAGCAGTACTTC. Its protein is CASSPTYYEQYF.

This clone was counted a few times. The V call is TRBV28, the J call TRBJ1-2, with D maybe TRBD1 (5 bases). CDR3 length: 13 residues. Germline V gives CDR1 MDHEN, CDR2 SYDVKM. Trimming removed 4 bases from V and 8 bases from J, with 14 bases in between. The CDR3 sequence is CASSSEGIWGYTF. In DNA, the CDR3 is TGTGCCAGCAGTTCGGAGGGGATTTGGGGCTACACCTTC.

The chain is built from TRBV6-4 and TRBJ2-1; TRBD1 agrees at 10 bases. This CDR3 has 13 amino acids. CDR1 MRHNA and CDR2 SNTAGT come from the germline V gene. J gave up 8 bases and V 8 bases, and 6 bases lay outside the gene matches. CDR3 in amino acids: CASGTGVGDEQFF. In nucleotides, the CDR3 is TGTGCCAGCGGGACAGGGGTTGGCGATGAGCAGTTCTTC.

The chain joins TRBV5-4 to TRBJ2-1, with D perhaps matching TRBD1 (6 bases). Germline V CDR1 and CDR2: SGHNT, YYREEE (reference sequence). The CDR3 extends over 16 amino acids. The germline V and J ends were trimmed by 3 bases and 4 bases, with 17 bases remaining between them. CDR3 sequence reads: CASSSLDRLKYNEQFF. The CDR3 DNA reads as TGTGCCAGCAGCTCATTGGACAGACTTAAGTACAATGAGCAGTTCTTC.

The chain recombines TRBV25-1 with TRBJ2-7; 8 bases match TRBD2. After removal of 7 bases from V and 2 bases from J, the junction contained 4 bases not matched to a gene. Per the germline V gene, CDR1 is MGHDK and CDR2 is SYGVNS. There are 13 residues in the CDR3. CDR3 sequence: CASISGITYEQYF. CDR3 nucleotides: TGTGCCAGCATTAGCGGGATAACCTACGAGCAGTACTTC.

This clone was detected only once. The chain employs TRBV2 and TRBJ1-6; a weak D match, TRBD1 (5 bases). Germline CDR1 SNHLY, CDR2 FYNNEI. V was pared by 5 bases and J by 6 bases, with 11 bases between. The CDR3 totals 14 residues. The CDR3 DNA sequence: TGTGCCAGCAGTCGACAGACAGCTAATTCACCCCTCCACTTT. Its translation is CASSRQTANSPLHF.

V usage is TRBV10-3 and J usage is TRBJ2-1; 12 nucleotides agree with TRBD2. The CDR3 is 17 residues long. V lost 0 bases and J lost 6; bases outside the gene matches: 6. CDR1 and CDR2 (germline): ENHRY, SYGVKD. The CDR3 bases are TGTGCCATCAGTGAGTCGATACTAGCGGGAGGCCCCAATGAGCAGTTCTTC. Translating gives CAISESILAGGPNEQFF.

The chain's CDR3 is CASSEPPSRGEQFF. CDR3 coding DNA: TGTGCCAGCAGTGAGCCTCCGAGTAGGGGTGAGCAGTTCTTC. The chain combines TRBV28 with TRBJ2-1, with D perhaps TRBD1 (5 bases). The germline gives CDR1 MDHEN, CDR2 SYDVKM. This CDR3 is 14 amino acids long. V lost 5 bases and J lost 9, with 17 bases in between. Full variable domain (remainder filled in from reference TRBV28 and TRBJ2-1): DVKVTQSSRYLVKRTGEKVFLECVQDMDHENMFWYRQDPGLGLRLIYFSYDVKMKEKGDIPEGYSVSREKKERFSLILESASTNQTSMYLCASSEPPSRGEQFFGPGTRLTVL.

The CDR3 DNA reads as TGCAGCGGCGGGACCGGGGAGCTGTTTTTT. Amino acids: CSGGTGELFF. The V gene is TRBV29-1, the J gene TRBJ2-2; TRBD2 might be the D (5 bases). The germline CDR1 and CDR2 sequences are SQVTM and ANQGSEA. V shed 7 bases and J shed 5 bases, with 5 bases lying between them. CDR3 length: 10 amino acids.

The chain has TRBV2 and TRBJ2-6; D is unresolved. V was clipped by 2 bases and J by 2 bases, with 4 bases between them. This CDR3 has 14 amino acids. Germline CDR1 reads SNHLY; CDR2 reads FYNNEI. CDR3 loop: CASSERAGANVLTF. The CDR3 nucleotides are TGTGCCAGCAGTGAAAGGGCTGGGGCCAACGTCCTGACTTTC. The full variable domain, its missing parts supplied by reference TRBV2 and TRBJ2-6, is EPEVTQTPSHQVTQMGQEVILRCVPISNHLYFYWYRQILGQKVEFLVSFYNNEISEKSEIFDDQFSVERPDGSNFTLKIRSTKLEDSAMYFCASSERAGANVLTFGAGSRLTVL.

This chain links TRBV15 with TRBJ2-7; 7 bases agree with TRBD1. J gave up 0 bases and V 5 bases, and 7 bases lay outside the gene matches. Germline CDR1 reads LNHNV; CDR2 reads YYDKDF (reference sequence). The CDR3 is 15 residues long. CDR3 DNA sequence: TGTGCCACCAGCCCCCTTGGGGACAGCTCCTACGAGCAGTACTTC. Translation: CATSPLGDSSYEQYF. Together with reference TRBV15 and TRBJ2-7, the CDR3 gives the full variable domain: DAMVIQNPRYQVTQFGKPVTLSCSQTLNHNVMYWYQQKSSQAPKLLFHYYDKDFNNEADTPDNFQSRRPNTSFCFLDIRSPGLGDTAMYLCATSPLGDSSYEQYFGPGTRLTVT.

This clone occurred a few times. The chain uses TRBV20-1 and TRBJ2-3; D gene ambiguous. V was shortened by 2 bases and J by 5 bases, with 5 bases between the two germline ends. There are 11 residues in the CDR3. CDR1 and CDR2 (germline): DFQATT, SNEGSKA (reference sequence). DNA of the CDR3: TGCAGTGCTAGACGGGTAGATACGCAGTATTTT. Translating gives CSARRVDTQYF.

The chain carries TRBV9 and TRBJ2-7, with 11 bases fitting TRBD1. V lost 4 bases to trimming and J lost 0 bases; unmatched junction nucleotides: 6. This CDR3 spans 16 amino acids. Germline V gives CDR1 SGDLS, CDR2 YYNGEE. The CDR3 loop is CASSPRTGGSSYEQYF. The CDR3 DNA reads TGTGCCAGCAGCCCACGGACAGGGGGCAGCTCCTACGAGCAGTACTTC.

Note on this clone: Its ends do not fully match the called genes, so a read error is possible. The V and J genes are TRBV6-5 and TRBJ1-6, with 8 bases that match TRBD1. The V gene's germline CDR1 is MNHEY and CDR2 SVGAGI. The CDR3 sequence is 15 residues long. This CDR3 is CASTYGQGHNSPLHF. The CDR3 bases are TGTGCCAGCACTTACGGACAGGGACATAATTCACCCCTCCACTTT.

The J gene is TRBJ2-7, the V gene TRBV11-3; D not resolved. V was pared by 1 base and J by 0 bases, with 10 bases between. This CDR3 spans 15 amino acids. Germline loops: CDR1 SGHNT, CDR2 YENEEA. The DNA of the CDR3 is TGTGCCAGCAGCTTAGTTGCGCAGAGCTCCTACGAGCAGTACTTC. Amino acids: CASSLVAQSSYEQYF.

The chain uses TRBV30 and TRBJ2-7; 7 nucleotides align to TRBD2. Germline CDR1 GTSNPN, CDR2 SVGIG (reference sequence). After removal of 4 bases from V and 6 bases from J, the junction contained 9 bases not matched to a gene. The CDR3 covers 13 residues. CDR3 DNA: TGTGCCTGGACTGCTAGCGGTTCGGGCGAGCAGTACTTC. Protein: CAWTASGSGEQYF.

The genes are TRBV28 and TRBJ1-6; weak D call: TRBD1 (6 bases). CDR3 size: 12 residues. Germline-derived CDR1 and CDR2 are MDHEN and SYDVKM. Trimming left V 5 bases short and J 14 bases short, with 13 bases between. The CDR3 loop is CASSPPRGALHF. For the CDR3, the DNA is TGTGCCAGCAGTCCGCCTAGGGGGGCCCTCCACTTT.